The 2 T cell receptor beta chains below were found in one sample sequenced in a study of cytotoxic CD8 clonotypes in ibrutinib-treated CLL. Data came from immunoSEQ multiplex PCR; TCRdb stores just in-frame clones and leaves some out. The sample gives over 20,000 clones, approximately 77% of which show up once; approximately 7.2% is in the top ten. The sequencing used PBMCs, collected before ibrutinib treatment. The receptor set was obtained from a human donor with chronic lymphocytic leukemia.

V usage is TRBV30 and J usage is TRBJ2-4; D is possibly TRBD2 (6 bases). Germline CDR1 is GTSNPN and CDR2 is SVGIG (reference sequence). CDR3 size: 13 residues. V was clipped by 3 bases and J by 9 bases, with 15 bases between them. The CDR3 bases are TGTGCCTGGAGGGGACCCCCCGGGGGCATTCAGTACTTC. Encoded protein: CAWRGPPGGIQYF.

The chain is built from TRBV4-2 and TRBJ1-3; D uncertain. Germline-derived CDR1 and CDR2 are LGHNA and YNFKEQ. This CDR3 region has 16 residues. Trimming removed 1 base from V and 0 bases from J, with 10 bases in between. CDR3 sequence (DNA): TGTGCCAGCAGCCAAGGAAGGGTATACTCTGGAAACACCATATATTTT. The encoded protein is CASSQGRVYSGNTIYF.